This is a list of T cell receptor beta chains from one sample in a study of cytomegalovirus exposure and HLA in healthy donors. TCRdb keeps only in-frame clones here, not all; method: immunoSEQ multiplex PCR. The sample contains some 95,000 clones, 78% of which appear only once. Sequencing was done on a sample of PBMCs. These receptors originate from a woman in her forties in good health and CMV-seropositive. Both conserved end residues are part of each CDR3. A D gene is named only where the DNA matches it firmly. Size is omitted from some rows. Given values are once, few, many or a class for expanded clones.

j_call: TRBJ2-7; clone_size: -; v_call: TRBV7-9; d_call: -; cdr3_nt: TGTGCCAGCAGCTACACCCCAGGGGCATCCTACGAGCAGTACTTC; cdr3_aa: CASSYTPGASYEQYF
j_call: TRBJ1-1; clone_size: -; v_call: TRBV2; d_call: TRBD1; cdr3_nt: TGTGCCAGCAGTGAAACAGGGGGGATCGGGGCTGAAGCTTTCTTT; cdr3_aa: CASSETGGIGAEAFF
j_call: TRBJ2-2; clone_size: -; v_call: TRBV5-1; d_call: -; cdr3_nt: TGCGCCAGCAGCCTTCTAGAGTACACCGGGGAGCTGTTTTTT; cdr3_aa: CASSLLEYTGELFF
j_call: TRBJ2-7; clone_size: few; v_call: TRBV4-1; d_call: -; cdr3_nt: TGCGCCAGCAGCCCCGGCGCAGGCTTAAGCTCCTACGAGCAGTACTTC; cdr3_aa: CASSPGAGLSSYEQYF
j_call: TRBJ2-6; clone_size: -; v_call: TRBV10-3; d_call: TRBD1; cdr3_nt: TGTGCCACCGGACAGGGGGCTTCTGGGGCCAACGTCCTGACTTTC; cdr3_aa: CATGQGASGANVLTF
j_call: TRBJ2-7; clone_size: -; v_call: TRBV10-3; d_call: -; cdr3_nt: TGTGCCATCAGCAGGGCGGGGTACGAGCAGTACTTC; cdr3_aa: CAISRAGYEQYF
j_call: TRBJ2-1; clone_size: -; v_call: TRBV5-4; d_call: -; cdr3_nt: TGTGCCAGCAGCTCCGGGAACACCAAATACGATGAGCAGTTCTTC; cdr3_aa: CASSSGNTKYDEQFF
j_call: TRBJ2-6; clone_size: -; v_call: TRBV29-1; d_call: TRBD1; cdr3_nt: TGCAGCGTGGCCGGGACAGGTGCCTCTGGGGCCAACGTCCTGACTTTC; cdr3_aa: CSVAGTGASGANVLTF
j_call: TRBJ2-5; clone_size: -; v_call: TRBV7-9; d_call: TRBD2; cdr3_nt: TGTGCCAGCAGGCCACGGGGGGGGCCCGGAGGCCAAGAGACCCAGTACTTC; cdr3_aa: CASRPRGGPGGQETQYF
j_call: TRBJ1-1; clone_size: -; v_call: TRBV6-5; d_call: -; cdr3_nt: TGTGCCAGCAGTTACGGGGGCCCCGGCACTGAAGCTTTCTTT; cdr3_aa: CASSYGGPGTEAFF
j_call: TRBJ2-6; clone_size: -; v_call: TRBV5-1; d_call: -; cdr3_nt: TGCGCCAGCAGCTTGACAGGGATATCTGGGGCCAACGTCCTGACTTTC; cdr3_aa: CASSLTGISGANVLTF